These T cell receptor beta chains were read from a single sample in a study of CD8 T cells in ankylosing spondylitis. A single record per CDR3 protein comes from TCRdb applying MiXCR to the 5' RACE reads. The top ten hold about 1.1% of the sample, which has 340,000 or so distinct CDR3 sequences, roughly 14% seen once. The material sequenced was blood, either unsorted or a sorted T cell fraction (not recorded which). The receptors originated from a male donor with ankylosing spondylitis or in good health (not recorded which). Each CDR3 is given with its conserved first and last residue. A D gene is named only where the DNA matches it firmly. Clone size appears in some rows only: once, few, many, or a class for an expanded clone.

TGTGCCAGCAGTTCCGGGACGAGCTACCCCCAGTACTTC CASSSGTSYPQYF TRBJ2-5 - many TRBV12-3/TRBV12-4
TGTGCCTTCTGTTTAAGGGAGGGGCTAGGAGGGGGAGTTGAGCAGTTCTTC CAFCLREGLGGGVEQFF TRBJ2-1 - - TRBV12-3/TRBV12-4
TGTGCCAGCAGTTCACAACCGGGGGGGATCACAGATACGCAGTATTTT CASSSQPGGITDTQYF TRBJ2-3 TRBD2 few TRBV5-5
TGTGCCAGTAGTATTCGGGACAGGGGGGATCAGCCCCAGCATTTT CASSIRDRGDQPQHF TRBJ1-5 TRBD1 few TRBV19
TGTGCCAGCAGTACCCGGACAGGGCAAAATCAGCCCCAGCATTTT CASSTRTGQNQPQHF TRBJ1-5 TRBD1 few TRBV6-2/TRBV6-3
TGTGCCAGCAGCCAAGGGACAGGGGGCAACTACGGCTACACCTTC CASSQGTGGNYGYTF TRBJ1-2 TRBD1 many TRBV3-1
TGCAGTGCTAGAGCCCCTTTCGGGACTGAAGCTTTCTTT CSARAPFGTEAFF TRBJ1-1 - - TRBV20-1
TGTGCCAGCAGTTATTCGAACCGGGACAGGTGGACCGGGGAGCTGTTTTTT CASSYSNRDRWTGELFF TRBJ2-2 TRBD1 few TRBV6-9
TGCGCCAGCAGCCCCGGTCCTGGGGCCAACGTCCTGACTTTC CASSPGPGANVLTF TRBJ2-6 - - TRBV5-1
TGTGCCAGCAGCTTAGCTTGTTGCGGGTACAATGAGCAGTTCTTC CASSLACCGYNEQFF TRBJ2-1 - many TRBV7-2
TGTGCCAGCAGCCTCTTTGCTGGAAAACTGTTTTTT CASSLFAGKLFF TRBJ1-4 - few TRBV7-6
TGCGCCAGCAGCTTGGTGGGAATCGGGGAGACCCAGTACTTC CASSLVGIGETQYF TRBJ2-5 - - TRBV5-1
TGTGCCAGCAGCCAAGAAGTTAGGGACTGGGAAAAACTGTTTTTT CASSQEVRDWEKLFF TRBJ1-4 - few TRBV4-2
TGCAGCGTTGTCCCCGGATCAGGAGAGCAGTTCTTC CSVVPGSGEQFF TRBJ2-1 - - TRBV29-1
TGCAGTGCTACAGGGGGAGAAAACCAAGAGACCCAGTACTTC CSATGGENQETQYF TRBJ2-5 TRBD1 few TRBV20-1
TGCGCCAGCAGCCGCAGCGGACAGGGTCCCTACGAGCAGTACTTC CASSRSGQGPYEQYF TRBJ2-7 TRBD1 - TRBV4-1
TGTGCCAGCAGCGTAGATTCAGGGGGCTGGGCACCCCTCCACTTT CASSVDSGGWAPLHF TRBJ1-6 TRBD1 few TRBV9
TGCAGTGCCCCCAGGGACAGGGGCTACGAGCAGTACTTC CSAPRDRGYEQYF TRBJ2-7 TRBD1 few TRBV20-1
TGCAGTGCTAGAGGAGGCAGCGCCTACACAGATACGCAGTATTTT CSARGGSAYTDTQYF TRBJ2-3 - - TRBV20-1
TGCAGTGCTAGACTAGCGGGAGCAAAGGGCACCGGGGAGCTGTTTTTT CSARLAGAKGTGELFF TRBJ2-2 TRBD2 - TRBV20-1
TGCGCCAGCAGCCACAACTGGGCTGAGCAGTTCTTC CASSHNWAEQFF TRBJ2-1 - few TRBV4-1
TGCAGTGCTTGGGGGGGCACAGATACGCAGTATTTT CSAWGGTDTQYF TRBJ2-3 - - TRBV20-1
TGTGCCAGCAGGTCCCGGGGGGGCTCGGGGCAAGAGACCCAGTACTTC CASRSRGGSGQETQYF TRBJ2-5 TRBD2 - TRBV27
TGTGCCAGCAGTCCGACGGCTAATCAGCCCCAGCATTTT CASSPTANQPQHF TRBJ1-5 - few TRBV28
TGTGCCAGCAGCTTAGCCGGGACAGGGATGGGAACTGAAGCTTTCTTT CASSLAGTGMGTEAFF TRBJ1-1 TRBD1 few TRBV7-8
TGCGCCAGCAGCCAAGAAACGAGACTAGCAACAGATACGCAGTATTTT CASSQETRLATDTQYF TRBJ2-3 TRBD2 few TRBV4-1
TGCGCCAGCAGTGATCCCATGAACACTGAAGCTTTCTTT CASSDPMNTEAFF TRBJ1-1 - few TRBV10-1
TGCGCCAGCAGCTCCGGGGGGGTTCGGCATGAAAAACTGTTTTTT CASSSGGVRHEKLFF TRBJ1-4 - - TRBV5-1
TGTGCCAGCAGCTTGAGGTCACTCCAGAAAGAGACCCAGTACTTC CASSLRSLQKETQYF TRBJ2-5 - - TRBV5-4
TGTGCCAGCGGTGCACCCTATGGCTACACCTTC CASGAPYGYTF TRBJ1-2 - - TRBV5-4
TGCGCCAGCGGAGCGACAGCTCCCTTTATGCAAGGCTACACCTTC CASGATAPFMQGYTF TRBJ1-2 - few TRBV5-1
TGCAGCGTTGGCCTAGCGGGGGTATCCTACGAGCAGTACTTC CSVGLAGVSYEQYF TRBJ2-7 TRBD2 few TRBV29-1
TGTGCCAGCAGCCGCCGCCCGACTAGCGGGATACTGGGCGATGAGCAGTTCTTC CASSRRPTSGILGDEQFF TRBJ2-1 TRBD2 - TRBV3-1
TGTGCCAGTAGTATAGTAGTCGGGGGGACCTATGGCTACACCTTC CASSIVVGGTYGYTF TRBJ1-2 - many TRBV19
TGCAGTGCTGTGCCTTGGGCAGGGGAAACGACCCAAGAGACCCAGTACTTC CSAVPWAGETTQETQYF TRBJ2-5 - few TRBV20-1
TGTGCCAGCAGCTCCTCTTACAGCGGCGGGGCTAGCAATCAGCCCCAGCATTTT CASSSSYSGGASNQPQHF TRBJ1-5 - few TRBV11-1
TGCGCCAGCAGCCCCGGACAGGGGGGGTTCTACGAGCAGTACTTC CASSPGQGGFYEQYF TRBJ2-7 TRBD1 few TRBV5-1
TGTGCCACCAGCCCCTATTTAATTGACACCCCGGATACGCAGTATTTT CATSPYLIDTPDTQYF TRBJ2-3 - many TRBV15
TGCGCCAGCAGCCAAGTGACAGACAACTATGGCTACACCTTC CASSQVTDNYGYTF TRBJ1-2 - - TRBV4-1
TGTGCCAGCAGACGGAGTAGCGGGGGGTTCTCCTACAATGAGCAGTTCTTC CASRRSSGGFSYNEQFF TRBJ2-1 TRBD2 few TRBV3-1
TGTGCCAGCAGCTTGTGGTCTAGCGGGAGGACCTCCTACAATGAGCAGTTCTTC CASSLWSSGRTSYNEQFF TRBJ2-1 TRBD2 - TRBV5-5
TGTGCCAGCAGCCCCACAGGGGCGCATCAGCCCCAGCATTTT CASSPTGAHQPQHF TRBJ1-5 TRBD1 - TRBV7-8
TGCGCCAGCAACCCTACTTTTGGCGGGGGGTCCTACAATGAGCAGTTCTTC CASNPTFGGGSYNEQFF TRBJ2-1 TRBD2 few TRBV5-1
TGTGCCAGTAGTAGGTGGGTCAGACAGCCCCAGCATTTT CASSRWVRQPQHF TRBJ1-5 - few TRBV19
TGTGCCTGGAGTAAGGCGGTGAGCAATCAGCCCCAGCATTTT CAWSKAVSNQPQHF TRBJ1-5 - few TRBV30
TGTGCCACCAGCAGAGATAGCGGGAGGGCCGACATTCAGTACTTC CATSRDSGRADIQYF TRBJ2-4 TRBD2 - TRBV15
TGTGCCAGCAGTCTGGGACACCGCAATCAGCCCCAGCATTTT CASSLGHRNQPQHF TRBJ1-5 - many TRBV12-3/TRBV12-4
TGCAGCGTTTCGGGACTAGCTTCCTACGAGCAGTACTTC CSVSGLASYEQYF TRBJ2-7 TRBD2 - TRBV29-1
TGTGCCAGCAGCTTCCGCCGACTAGAAACCGATGAGCAGTTCTTC CASSFRRLETDEQFF TRBJ2-1 - few TRBV5-6
TGTGCCAGAAGCCAAGTTCAGGGGAACACTGAAGCTTTCTTT CARSQVQGNTEAFF TRBJ1-1 - - TRBV3-1
TGCAGTGCTAGAGATCTTGGGACACACACTGAAGCTTTCTTT CSARDLGTHTEAFF TRBJ1-1 - - TRBV20-1
TGCAGTGCTAGAGCAGGGGAGGGCGAAAAACTGTTTTTT CSARAGEGEKLFF TRBJ1-4 - - TRBV20-1
TGTGCCAGCACCAGGACAGGGCCCTACGAGCAGTACTTC CASTRTGPYEQYF TRBJ2-7 TRBD1 - TRBV12-3/TRBV12-4
TGCGCCAGCAGCTTGGTGGGGGGTTTCGACACTGAAGCTTTCTTT CASSLVGGFDTEAFF TRBJ1-1 - few TRBV5-1
TGTGCCATCAGTGGGGACAGACTGCGGACTGAAGCTTTCTTT CAISGDRLRTEAFF TRBJ1-1 TRBD1 few TRBV10-3
TGTGCCAGCAGCTTCGCTAGCGCATGGGGGGAGCTGTTTTTT CASSFASAWGELFF TRBJ2-2 - few TRBV28
TGCAGCGCCGCGGGACAGGGTTACAATGAGCAGTTCTTC CSAAGQGYNEQFF TRBJ2-1 TRBD1 - TRBV29-1